The rows below give T cell receptor beta chains drawn from one sample of a study of Ad26.COV2.S vaccination and SARS-CoV-2 variants. Sequencing was performed with immunoSEQ multiplex PCR; in TCRdb, only in-frame clones are kept and a portion is missing. The sample holds 150,000 to 200,000 clones, roughly 89% seen once. The sequences come from peripheral blood, collected after recovery from COVID-19. These receptors originate from a human donor who had recovered from COVID-19. CDR3s include the opening cysteine and the closing phenylalanine or tryptophan. The order of the fields is V gene, clone size, J gene, D gene, CDR3 protein, CDR3 DNA. The D gene is left open where the match is weak. Clone size is given for some rows only: seen once, a few or many times, or a class if the clone is expanded.

V gene: TRBV7-6; clone size: -; J gene: TRBJ2-1; D gene: -; CDR3 protein: CASSPQEGDEQFF; CDR3 DNA: TGTGCCAGCAGCCCCCAAGAGGGGGATGAGCAGTTCTTC
V gene: TRBV9; clone size: -; J gene: TRBJ2-5; D gene: -; CDR3 protein: CASSVGVSPGETQYF; CDR3 DNA: TGTGCCAGCAGCGTAGGGGTCTCCCCGGGAGAGACCCAGTACTTC
V gene: TRBV5-1; clone size: -; J gene: TRBJ1-2; D gene: TRBD1; CDR3 protein: CASSLEVQGADYGYTF; CDR3 DNA: TGCGCCAGCAGCTTGGAAGTACAGGGGGCGGACTATGGCTACACCTTC
V gene: TRBV29-1; clone size: -; J gene: TRBJ2-3; D gene: -; CDR3 protein: CSVEGWETDTQYF; CDR3 DNA: TGCAGCGTTGAAGGGTGGGAGACAGATACGCAGTATTTT
V gene: TRBV28; clone size: -; J gene: TRBJ2-5; D gene: -; CDR3 protein: CASSLQGMRETQYF; CDR3 DNA: TGTGCCAGCAGCCTCCAGGGAATGAGGGAGACCCAGTACTTC
V gene: TRBV10-3; clone size: -; J gene: TRBJ2-3; D gene: -; CDR3 protein: CAIRRAQDTDTQYF; CDR3 DNA: TGTGCCATCAGGAGGGCACAGGATACAGATACGCAGTATTTT
V gene: TRBV6-5; clone size: many; J gene: TRBJ1-1; D gene: -; CDR3 protein: CASSLRARANTEAFF; CDR3 DNA: TGTGCCAGCAGCCTCCGTGCCAGGGCGAACACTGAAGCTTTCTTT
V gene: TRBV30; clone size: few; J gene: TRBJ1-2; D gene: -; CDR3 protein: CAWGRRPDGGYTF; CDR3 DNA: TGTGCCTGGGGGAGACGACCAGATGGTGGCTACACCTTC
V gene: TRBV19; clone size: -; J gene: TRBJ2-5; D gene: TRBD2; CDR3 protein: CASSRTSGGARETQYF; CDR3 DNA: TGTGCCAGTAGTAGGACTAGCGGGGGGGCCAGAGAGACCCAGTACTTC
V gene: TRBV11-1; clone size: -; J gene: TRBJ2-5; D gene: TRBD2; CDR3 protein: CASSLEAGGRRETQYF; CDR3 DNA: TGTGCCAGCAGCTTAGAGGCGGGAGGACGACGGGAGACCCAGTACTTC
V gene: TRBV2; clone size: -; J gene: TRBJ2-5; D gene: -; CDR3 protein: CASSERWETQYF; CDR3 DNA: TGTGCCAGCAGTGAACGATGGGAGACCCAGTACTTC
V gene: TRBV27; clone size: -; J gene: TRBJ2-1; D gene: -; CDR3 protein: CASRLGRTYYNEQFF; CDR3 DNA: TGTGCCAGCCGCCTAGGAAGGACTTACTACAATGAGCAGTTCTTC
V gene: TRBV7-3; clone size: -; J gene: TRBJ2-7; D gene: TRBD2; CDR3 protein: CASSPTSGSYEQYF; CDR3 DNA: TGTGCCAGCAGCCCTACTAGCGGATCCTACGAGCAGTACTTC
V gene: TRBV5-1; clone size: -; J gene: TRBJ1-4; D gene: -; CDR3 protein: CASRKRGANEKLFF; CDR3 DNA: TGCGCCAGCAGAAAGAGGGGGGCTAATGAAAAACTGTTTTTT
V gene: TRBV5-1; clone size: -; J gene: TRBJ1-1; D gene: TRBD1; CDR3 protein: CASSLLDRGEGTEAFF; CDR3 DNA: TGCGCCAGCAGCTTGCTCGACAGGGGAGAAGGAACTGAAGCTTTCTTT
V gene: TRBV11-2; clone size: -; J gene: TRBJ1-6; D gene: TRBD1; CDR3 protein: CASSYRDRVSPLHF; CDR3 DNA: TGTGCCAGCAGCTACCGGGACAGGGTTTCACCCCTCCACTTT
V gene: TRBV5-6; clone size: -; J gene: TRBJ1-2; D gene: -; CDR3 protein: CASSLTGANYGYTF; CDR3 DNA: TGTGCCAGCAGCTTGACGGGAGCTAACTATGGCTACACCTTC
V gene: TRBV18; clone size: -; J gene: TRBJ2-3; D gene: -; CDR3 protein: CASSSDTRTDTQYF; CDR3 DNA: TGTGCCAGTTCTTCGGACACCCGCACAGATACGCAGTATTTT
V gene: TRBV5-1; clone size: -; J gene: TRBJ2-5; D gene: TRBD2; CDR3 protein: CASSLSGFSGGQETQYF; CDR3 DNA: TGCGCCAGCAGCTTGTCCGGTTTTAGCGGGGGCCAAGAGACCCAGTACTTC
V gene: TRBV15; clone size: -; J gene: TRBJ2-1; D gene: TRBD2; CDR3 protein: CATSRGGSGSDITYNEQFF; CDR3 DNA: TGTGCCACCAGCAGAGGAGGCAGCGGGAGCGATATCACCTACAATGAGCAGTTCTTC
V gene: TRBV2; clone size: -; J gene: TRBJ2-1; D gene: -; CDR3 protein: CASRKGGFAYNEQFF; CDR3 DNA: TGTGCCAGCAGAAAGGGTGGATTCGCCTACAATGAGCAGTTCTTC
V gene: TRBV2; clone size: -; J gene: TRBJ2-5; D gene: -; CDR3 protein: CASLPGRETQYF; CDR3 DNA: TGTGCCAGCCTCCCAGGGCGAGAGACCCAGTACTTC
V gene: TRBV9; clone size: -; J gene: TRBJ2-5; D gene: TRBD1; CDR3 protein: CASSPQGVQETQYF; CDR3 DNA: TGTGCCAGCAGCCCCCAGGGGGTGCAAGAGACCCAGTACTTC
V gene: TRBV28; clone size: -; J gene: TRBJ2-3; D gene: TRBD1; CDR3 protein: CASSRQGRYTDTQYF; CDR3 DNA: TGTGCCAGCAGTCGACAGGGGCGATACACAGATACGCAGTATTTT
V gene: TRBV9; clone size: -; J gene: TRBJ1-5; D gene: -; CDR3 protein: CASSVASDLNQPQHF; CDR3 DNA: TGTGCCAGCAGCGTAGCTTCGGACCTCAATCAGCCCCAGCATTTT
V gene: TRBV7-8; clone size: -; J gene: TRBJ2-1; D gene: -; CDR3 protein: CASSSLALTYNEQFF; CDR3 DNA: TGTGCCAGCAGCTCTCTAGCGCTTACCTACAATGAGCAGTTCTTC
V gene: TRBV5-1; clone size: once; J gene: TRBJ2-5; D gene: TRBD2; CDR3 protein: CASSLLLAGGPQTQYF; CDR3 DNA: TGCGCCAGCAGCTTACTGCTAGCGGGAGGGCCGCAGACCCAGTACTTC
V gene: TRBV27; clone size: -; J gene: TRBJ2-5; D gene: TRBD1; CDR3 protein: CASSLGGQPQETQYF; CDR3 DNA: TGTGCCAGCAGTTTAGGGGGACAGCCGCAAGAGACCCAGTACTTC
V gene: TRBV12-5; clone size: -; J gene: TRBJ1-2; D gene: -; CDR3 protein: CASGDRYGYTF; CDR3 DNA: TGTGCTAGTGGTGACCGATATGGCTACACCTTC
V gene: TRBV6-1; clone size: -; J gene: TRBJ1-4; D gene: -; CDR3 protein: CASSERSNEKLFF; CDR3 DNA: TGTGCCAGCAGTGAAAGATCAAATGAAAAACTGTTTTTT
V gene: TRBV2; clone size: -; J gene: TRBJ2-5; D gene: TRBD2; CDR3 protein: CAKKGTSGSYQETQYF; CDR3 DNA: TGTGCCAAAAAAGGGACTAGCGGGAGTTACCAAGAGACCCAGTACTTC
V gene: TRBV15; clone size: -; J gene: TRBJ2-7; D gene: TRBD2; CDR3 protein: CATSKGGSSYEQYF; CDR3 DNA: TGTGCCACCAGCAAAGGCGGGAGTTCCTACGAGCAGTACTTC
V gene: TRBV10-3; clone size: -; J gene: TRBJ1-1; D gene: TRBD1; CDR3 protein: CAISGRQGFPEAFF; CDR3 DNA: TGTGCCATCAGTGGTAGACAGGGTTTTCCTGAAGCTTTCTTT
V gene: TRBV7-3; clone size: -; J gene: TRBJ2-1; D gene: -; CDR3 protein: CASSPQGAAEQFF; CDR3 DNA: TGTGCCAGCAGCCCCCAAGGGGCTGCTGAGCAGTTCTTC
V gene: TRBV9; clone size: -; J gene: TRBJ1-5; D gene: -; CDR3 protein: CASSVDQGFGQPQHF; CDR3 DNA: TGTGCCAGCAGCGTAGACCAGGGGTTCGGTCAGCCCCAGCATTTT
V gene: TRBV7-9; clone size: -; J gene: TRBJ2-7; D gene: -; CDR3 protein: CASSLNGPEQYF; CDR3 DNA: TGTGCCAGCAGCTTAAACGGACCTGAGCAGTACTTC
V gene: TRBV7-8; clone size: -; J gene: TRBJ2-1; D gene: TRBD2; CDR3 protein: CASSLPLAGGPGNEQFF; CDR3 DNA: TGTGCCAGCAGCTTACCCCTAGCGGGAGGGCCCGGGAATGAGCAGTTCTTC
V gene: TRBV18; clone size: -; J gene: TRBJ1-3; D gene: TRBD1; CDR3 protein: CASSPRTGHSSGNTIYF; CDR3 DNA: TGTGCCAGCTCACCACGGACAGGCCATTCCTCTGGAAACACCATATATTTT
V gene: TRBV7-3; clone size: -; J gene: TRBJ2-1; D gene: TRBD2; CDR3 protein: CASSAPSAGGLSYNEQFF; CDR3 DNA: TGTGCCAGCAGCGCCCCCTCAGCGGGAGGGCTCTCCTACAATGAGCAGTTCTTC
V gene: TRBV5-1; clone size: -; J gene: TRBJ2-5; D gene: -; CDR3 protein: CASSLGVAQETQYF; CDR3 DNA: TGCGCCAGCAGCTTGGGGGTAGCTCAAGAGACCCAGTACTTC
V gene: TRBV3-1/TRBV3-2; clone size: -; J gene: TRBJ1-1; D gene: TRBD1; CDR3 protein: CASSHSGGTEAFF; CDR3 DNA: TGTGCCAGCAGCCATTCAGGGGGAACTGAAGCTTTCTTT
V gene: TRBV13; clone size: -; J gene: TRBJ1-3; D gene: -; CDR3 protein: CASSPRSSGNTIYF; CDR3 DNA: TGTGCCAGCAGCCCCCGCAGCTCTGGAAACACCATATATTTT
V gene: TRBV3-1/TRBV3-2; clone size: -; J gene: TRBJ1-2; D gene: -; CDR3 protein: CASSMRPGGKSPGKYGYTF; CDR3 DNA: TGTGCCAGCAGTATGCGTCCGGGGGGTAAGTCCCCAGGGAAGTATGGCTACACCTTC
V gene: TRBV5-3; clone size: -; J gene: TRBJ1-1; D gene: -; CDR3 protein: CARSLAGAGRNTEAFF; CDR3 DNA: TGTGCCAGAAGCTTGGCTGGGGCAGGAAGGAACACTGAAGCTTTCTTT
V gene: TRBV28; clone size: once; J gene: TRBJ1-5; D gene: -; CDR3 protein: CASSRSTGNQPQHF; CDR3 DNA: TGTGCCAGCAGTCGATCCACAGGGAATCAGCCCCAGCATTTT
V gene: TRBV7-9; clone size: -; J gene: TRBJ2-6; D gene: TRBD1; CDR3 protein: CASSSPGQVDGANVLTF; CDR3 DNA: TGTGCCAGCAGCTCACCGGGACAGGTGGACGGGGCCAACGTCCTGACTTTC
V gene: TRBV19; clone size: -; J gene: TRBJ2-7; D gene: TRBD2; CDR3 protein: CASSIRLAGYYEQYF; CDR3 DNA: TGTGCCAGTAGTATCCGACTAGCGGGATACTACGAGCAGTACTTC
V gene: TRBV2; clone size: -; J gene: TRBJ2-5; D gene: TRBD1; CDR3 protein: CASTLQGEETQYF; CDR3 DNA: TGTGCCAGCACCCTACAGGGGGAAGAGACCCAGTACTTC
V gene: TRBV6-1; clone size: -; J gene: TRBJ2-1; D gene: TRBD2; CDR3 protein: CASSEEAGAYNEQFF; CDR3 DNA: TGTGCCAGCAGTGAAGAAGCGGGGGCCTACAATGAGCAGTTCTTC
V gene: TRBV3-1/TRBV3-2; clone size: -; J gene: TRBJ2-7; D gene: -; CDR3 protein: CASSHRVSLDEQYF; CDR3 DNA: TGTGCCAGCTCCCACAGGGTTTCCCTCGACGAGCAGTACTTC
V gene: TRBV5-6; clone size: -; J gene: TRBJ2-3; D gene: TRBD2; CDR3 protein: CATRQALAGGTDTQYF; CDR3 DNA: TGTGCCACCAGACAGGCCCTAGCGGGAGGCACAGATACGCAGTATTTT
V gene: TRBV24-1; clone size: -; J gene: TRBJ2-7; D gene: TRBD2; CDR3 protein: CATSDLMSGLAMWEQYF; CDR3 DNA: TGTGCCACCAGTGATTTGATGTCGGGACTAGCGATGTGGGAGCAGTACTTC
V gene: TRBV7-9; clone size: few; J gene: TRBJ2-1; D gene: -; CDR3 protein: CASRPSLAPNEDEQFF; CDR3 DNA: TGTGCCAGCAGGCCCTCCCTAGCGCCAAATGAGGATGAGCAGTTCTTC
V gene: TRBV5-1; clone size: -; J gene: TRBJ2-1; D gene: -; CDR3 protein: CASRLGIDNEQFF; CDR3 DNA: TGCGCCAGCAGATTAGGGATCGACAATGAGCAGTTCTTC
V gene: TRBV28; clone size: -; J gene: TRBJ2-7; D gene: -; CDR3 protein: CASSGISSYEQYF; CDR3 DNA: TGTGCCAGCAGTGGGATTAGCTCCTACGAGCAGTACTTC
V gene: TRBV2; clone size: -; J gene: TRBJ1-4; D gene: TRBD1; CDR3 protein: CASRPGTGGGEKLFF; CDR3 DNA: TGTGCCAGCAGGCCCGGGACAGGGGGTGGCGAAAAACTGTTTTTT
V gene: TRBV29-1; clone size: -; J gene: TRBJ2-1; D gene: -; CDR3 protein: CSVVWRVLSYNEQFF; CDR3 DNA: TGCAGCGTTGTTTGGCGGGTGCTTTCCTACAATGAGCAGTTCTTC